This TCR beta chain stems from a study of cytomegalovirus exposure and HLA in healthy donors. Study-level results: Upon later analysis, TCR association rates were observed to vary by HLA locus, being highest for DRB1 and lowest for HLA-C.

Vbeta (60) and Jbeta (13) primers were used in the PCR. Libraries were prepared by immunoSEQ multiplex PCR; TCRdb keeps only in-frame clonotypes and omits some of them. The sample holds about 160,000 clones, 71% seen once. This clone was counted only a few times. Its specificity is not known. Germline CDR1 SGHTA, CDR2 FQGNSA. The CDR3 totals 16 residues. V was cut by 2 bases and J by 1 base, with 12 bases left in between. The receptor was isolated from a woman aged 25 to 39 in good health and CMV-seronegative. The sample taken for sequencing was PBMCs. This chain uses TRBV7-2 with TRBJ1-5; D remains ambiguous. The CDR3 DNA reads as TGTGCCAGCAGCTTATTGGGCCCTCAGAGCAATCAGCCCCAGCATTTT. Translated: CASSLLGPQSNQPQHF.